This is a list of T cell receptor beta chains from one sample in a study of OX40 agonist ivuxolimab in advanced cancers. Measured with immunoSEQ multiplex PCR; TCRdb has only the in-frame clones, and not every one. The sample includes tens of thousands of clones, around nine tenths of them seen just once. This sample comprised CD4+ or CD8+ T cells sorted from blood, obtained in a trial of the OX40 agonist ivuxolimab. Source of these receptors: an adult with an advanced solid tumor such as melanoma, head and neck, liver or kidney cancer. Both conserved end residues are part of each CDR3. D genes are given only for firm matches. Where a row states a size, it is once, few, many or the class of an expanded clone; other rows omit it.

d_call	j_call	v_call	cdr3_length	clone_size	cdr3_nt	cdr3_aa
NA	TRBJ1-1	TRBV4-3	15	NA	TGCGCCAGCAGCCAAGATTCTTTAGGGAACACTGAAGCTTTCTTT	CASSQDSLGNTEAFF
TRBD2	TRBJ2-7	TRBV5-1	15	once	TGCGCCAGCAGCTTGCGCGGGGGAGGGACCTACGAGCAGTACTTC	CASSLRGGGTYEQYF
NA	TRBJ2-7	TRBV7-7	12	NA	TGTGCCAGCAGCTTAGGGGGCGTGGGGCAGTACTTC	CASSLGGVGQYF
TRBD2	TRBJ2-1	TRBV5-8	17	NA	TGTGCCAGCAGCTTGGCCGGGACTAGCGGTTCCTACAATGAGCAGTTCTTC	CASSLAGTSGSYNEQFF
NA	TRBJ2-3	TRBV7-6	15	once	TGTGCCAGCAGCCATGCGCAGGGCCCGGCAGATACGCAGTATTTT	CASSHAQGPADTQYF
NA	TRBJ1-1	TRBV5-5	14	NA	TGTGCCAGCAGCTTGTTGATCGCGAACACTGAAGCTTTCTTT	CASSLLIANTEAFF
NA	TRBJ2-1	TRBV6-5	11	once	TGTGCCAGCACCCGGGGAGATGAGCAGTTCTTC	CASTRGDEQFF
TRBD1	TRBJ2-7	TRBV5-8	14	NA	TGTGCCAGCAGCGGATATACCGGACAGGGCCGCTTGTACTTC	CASSGYTGQGRLYF
TRBD1	TRBJ2-7	TRBV11-2	14	few	TGTGCCAGCAGCAAGGACAGGCAATCCTACGAGCAGTACTTC	CASSKDRQSYEQYF
TRBD2	TRBJ2-3	TRBV7-6	15	NA	TGTGCCAGCAGCTTAGGAGCGGGAGGGTCTGATACGCAGTATTTT	CASSLGAGGSDTQYF
NA	TRBJ1-2	TRBV29-1	11	NA	TGCAGCGTTGAACGTGGCTATGGCTACACCTTC	CSVERGYGYTF
NA	TRBJ2-3	TRBV7-8	16	NA	TGTGCCAGCAGAGGCTTAGGGACGGTAGCCACAGATACGCAGTATTTT	CASRGLGTVATDTQYF
NA	TRBJ1-3	TRBV6-1	17	NA	TGTGCCAGCAGTGAAGCAGCCCCGTATATACCAGGAAACACCATATATTTT	CASSEAAPYIPGNTIYF
NA	TRBJ2-2	TRBV5-6	13	NA	TGTGCCAGCAGCGTGGAAGTGAGCGGGGAGCTGTTTTTT	CASSVEVSGELFF
NA	TRBJ2-5	TRBV7-2	12	NA	TGTGCCAGCAGCTTTCGGTTGGAGACCCAGTACTTC	CASSFRLETQYF
NA	TRBJ2-1	TRBV11-3	15	NA	TGTGCCAGCAGTCAACGGCTTTCTATTTACAATGAGCAGTTCTTC	CASSQRLSIYNEQFF
NA	TRBJ2-5	TRBV30	14	NA	TGTGCCTGGAGTGTATCCGGGGCTGGGGAGACCCAGTACTTC	CAWSVSGAGETQYF
TRBD1	TRBJ2-7	TRBV2	13	once	TGTGCCAGCAGCCGGGACAGGGAAAGCGAGCAGTACTTC	CASSRDRESEQYF
NA	TRBJ2-2	TRBV19	12	NA	TGTGCCAGTAGTGCTAGCCCCGGGGAGCTGTTTTTT	CASSASPGELFF
TRBD1	TRBJ2-1	TRBV19	14	NA	TGTGCCAGTAGCCTCAGACAGGGAACGAATGAGCAGTTCTTC	CASSLRQGTNEQFF
TRBD1	TRBJ1-1	TRBV18	13	NA	TGTGCCAGCTCCACTCTACAGGGGGAGGAAGCTTTCTTT	CASSTLQGEEAFF
NA	TRBJ1-2	TRBV6-5	13	few	TGTGCCAGCAGCCCACGGAATAACTATGGCTACACCTTC	CASSPRNNYGYTF
TRBD2	TRBJ2-5	TRBV5-1	15	NA	TGCGCCAGCAGCCTCGAGATTAGCGGGGGTGAGACCCAGTACTTC	CASSLEISGGETQYF
TRBD1	TRBJ2-1	TRBV7-2	15	NA	TGTGCCAGCAGCTTGGGACAGGGGTTATACAATGAGCAGTTCTTC	CASSLGQGLYNEQFF
NA	TRBJ1-1	TRBV21-1	15	NA	TGTGCCAGCAGCAACCGTCAGGAAGCAAGGACTGAAGCTTTCTTT	CASSNRQEARTEAFF
TRBD1	TRBJ2-3	TRBV10-1	13	NA	TGCGCCAGCAACGGACAGGGCACAGATACGCAGTATTTT	CASNGQGTDTQYF
NA	TRBJ1-4	TRBV6-5	15	NA	TGTGCCAGCAGTTACTCAAGGGGGGAGGATGAAAAACTGTTTTTT	CASSYSRGEDEKLFF
TRBD2	TRBJ2-3	TRBV5-1	15	NA	TGCGCCAGCAGCTTGGCTAGCGGGGTAGCAGATACGCAGTATTTT	CASSLASGVADTQYF
NA	TRBJ1-5	TRBV5-5	13	few	TGTGCCAGCAGCTTGGTTTCGGATCAGCCCCAGCATTTT	CASSLVSDQPQHF
NA	TRBJ1-5	TRBV6-1	13	NA	TGTGCCAGCACCAGGACCCAGGATCAGCCCCAGCATTTT	CASTRTQDQPQHF
TRBD2	TRBJ2-2	TRBV5-4	19	few	TGTGCCAGCACCACCCCCCGAGGGACTAGCGGGGCGAACACCGGGGAGCTGTTTTTT	CASTTPRGTSGANTGELFF
TRBD1	TRBJ2-6	TRBV30	15	NA	TGTGCCTGGAGTGTAGGGACAGGAATTACCAACGTCCTGACTTTC	CAWSVGTGITNVLTF
NA	TRBJ1-2	TRBV30	13	NA	TGTGCCTGGAGTGTTTCGGGGAATGGCGGCTACACCTTC	CAWSVSGNGGYTF
NA	TRBJ2-7	TRBV27	14	once	TGTGCCAGCAGTATCAGGGGGGGAGGGTACGAGCAGTACTTC	CASSIRGGGYEQYF
NA	TRBJ1-1	TRBV10-3	12	few	TGTGCCATCAGTACAGGGAGCACTGAAGCTTTCTTT	CAISTGSTEAFF
NA	TRBJ2-2	TRBV9	19	NA	TGTGCCAGCAGCGTAGTCCCCAGACCAACCACAACGAACACCGGGGAGCTGTTTTTT	CASSVVPRPTTTNTGELFF
NA	TRBJ1-5	TRBV4-2	16	NA	TGTGCCAGCAGCCAAGATTGGCAGGGAGGGAATCGGCCCCAGCATTTT	CASSQDWQGGNRPQHF
TRBD1	TRBJ1-2	TRBV30	17	NA	TGTGCCTGGAGTGGGGATATAACAGGGGGCTATGGTAATGGCTACACCTTC	CAWSGDITGGYGNGYTF
NA	TRBJ2-1	TRBV7-8	13	once	TGTGCCAGCAGCTTAGGAAACTACAATGAGCAGTTCTTC	CASSLGNYNEQFF
NA	TRBJ1-1	TRBV5-1	15	NA	TGCGCCAGCAGCCGGCAGGGTGGTGTGAACACTGAAGCTTTCTTT	CASSRQGGVNTEAFF
NA	TRBJ2-1	TRBV11-2	16	NA	TGTGCCAGCAGCTTAGGGGTCTCGACAGGCGGTGATGAGCAGTTCTTC	CASSLGVSTGGDEQFF
NA	TRBJ1-3	TRBV2	14	NA	TGTGCCAGCAAAGGGGACACGGTGGAAAACACCATATATTTT	CASKGDTVENTIYF
NA	TRBJ2-2	TRBV7-7	14	NA	TGTGCCAGCAGTCCCCTTTTTGGCACCGGGGAGCTGTTTTTT	CASSPLFGTGELFF
TRBD2	TRBJ2-1	TRBV2	15	NA	TGTGCCAGCAGTCGGACTAGCGGGGCCTACAATGAGCAGTTCTTC	CASSRTSGAYNEQFF
NA	TRBJ1-6	TRBV30	13	NA	TGTGCCTGGAGCCGGGACACTCCCTCACCCCTCCACTTT	CAWSRDTPSPLHF
TRBD1	TRBJ1-5	TRBV6-5	14	NA	TGTGCCAGCAGTTACCGGGACAGGGACCAGCCCCAGCATTTT	CASSYRDRDQPQHF
TRBD2	TRBJ2-1	TRBV9	16	NA	TGTGCCAGCAGCGCCGTAGCGGGAGCGGGGGTCAATGAGCAGTTCTTC	CASSAVAGAGVNEQFF
NA	TRBJ1-1	TRBV7-9	14	NA	TGTGCCAGCAGTTCCAGAATGGGCGAGACTGAAGCTTTCTTT	CASSSRMGETEAFF
NA	TRBJ2-3	TRBV9	15	NA	TGTGCCAGCAGCGTAGTGCCGGGGCCTCGGGATACGCAGTATTTT	CASSVVPGPRDTQYF
TRBD1	TRBJ2-7	TRBV11-3	11	NA	TGTGCCAGCAGCTCCGGACAGGGCGGGTACTTC	CASSSGQGGYF
NA	TRBJ1-1	TRBV18	13	NA	TGTGCCAGCTCACTGGGGGACAACACTGAAGCTTTCTTT	CASSLGDNTEAFF
NA	TRBJ1-6	TRBV6-6	16	NA	TGTGCCAGCAGCCGCCTCGGACACTCTGGGAATTCACCCCTCCACTTT	CASSRLGHSGNSPLHF
TRBD1	TRBJ2-5	TRBV7-9	14	NA	TGTGCCAGCAGCTCCGGGACAGGGAGAGAGACCCAGTACTTC	CASSSGTGRETQYF
TRBD1	TRBJ1-6	TRBV4-2	17	NA	TGTGCCAGCAGCCAAGAGGGACAGCGGGGAAGAGATTCACCCCTCCACTTT	CASSQEGQRGRDSPLHF
TRBD2	TRBJ2-3	TRBV27	17	NA	TGTGCCAGCAGTTATGCCACTAGCGGGGCCTACACAGATACGCAGTATTTT	CASSYATSGAYTDTQYF
NA	TRBJ2-5	TRBV12-5	13	NA	TGTGCTAGTGGTTCGTCAGAGGGGGAGACCCAGTACTTC	CASGSSEGETQYF
NA	TRBJ2-2	TRBV5-1	18	few	TGCGCCAGCAGCTGGGGGGCGGGGGCCCGCAAGTCCACCGGGGAGCTGTTTTTT	CASSWGAGARKSTGELFF